Reported below is one T cell receptor (beta chain). The specificity of this receptor is unknown. Per-base quality was not reported, and no clone a single base away is much larger than it. The CDR3 regions of human TCRbeta chains were analyzed by immunosequencing. The paper's processing steps were these. TCRs in the repertoires were compared against a reference library of SARS-CoV-2-specific TCRs that had been generated with the MIRA antigen-specificity platform. Breadth was defined as the fraction of unique TCRs that were SARS-CoV-2-associated. Depth was defined as the fraction of total T cells that were SARS-CoV-2-associated. Each spike-specific TCR was assigned to its reactive spike region and to a CD4 or CD8 class using the MIRA data. Log10-transformed breadth and depth values were compared by one-way ANOVA with Sidak's multiple comparisons tests. This is the immuneACCESS table as TCRdb keeps it, with only in-frame sequences that have V and J called. A part of the clones is gone; compared with another copy, unresolved V genes explain less than half, and the rest is unexplained. V, J and clone size reflect that table, while D and trimming were determined from the DNA. This sample gives approximately 150,000 clones in total; approximately 90% of them show up just once. The ten largest clones capture 1.3% to 1.5% of the sample.

Explained via the paper, the time point label denotes: baseline before first vaccination. Vaccinee samples came from UK trials COV001 and COV002, including a single-blind randomized controlled phase 2/3 trial of AZD1222 (ChAdOx1 nCoV-19) in healthy adults. For TCRbeta chain sequencing, PBMC samples were collected from trial participants at day 0 and at day 28 after the second dose. According to the germline V gene (reference sequence), CDR1 reads SEHNR and CDR2 reads FQNEAQ. V is pared back by 5 bases and J by 0 bases, with 7 bases lying between the germline termini. The CDR3 runs 13 amino acids, cysteine and phenylalanine included. Here the CDR3 DNA is all that survives: 39 bases in frame from base 1. The record originates from a study of T cell responses to AZD1222 COVID-19 vaccine (dated by TCRdb to the early 2020s). Study-wide context: Because spike-specific TCR depth and breadth did not differ between the two schedules, AZD1222 recipients who got a second dose at roughly 4 weeks were pooled with those who got a second dose at roughly 12 weeks. A total of about 230 trial participants underwent TCR sequencing, of whom nearly 210 received two doses of AZD1222 and about 25 received two doses of the MenACWY control vaccine. Enrollment into the trials was organized by age into subgroups of 18-55, 56-69 and 70-plus years, and those subgroups contained approximately 150, 30 and 60 TCR-sequenced participants, respectively.

The paper's findings and limits, for the study overall: Because no day 14 peak-response samples were available, repertoires were characterized only after the peak T cell response. CD4 TCRs associated with the vaccine covered the entire spike protein, and the dominant responses were in regions 160-218 and 743-854. Nearly half of unique spike-specific TCRs reportedly recognized epitopes outside regions mutated in the B.1.351 and B.1.1.7 variants. Conclusions about previously exposed vaccinees were limited because only a handful of AZD1222 recipients were SARS-CoV-2 seropositive at baseline. Participants were mostly white British and included more females than males, and it was suggested by the authors that clonal diversity may have been underestimated. A significant rise in spike-specific TCR breadth and depth was observed after two AZD1222 doses relative to day 0 and relative to MenACWY recipients. The 56-69-year group was small, and its depth increase did not reach significance, likely because of low power.

The sequence came from an adult in good health. The sample here was peripheral blood, taken on day 0 of AZD1222 vaccination. The sequence joins TRBV7-9 to TRBJ1-1; the D gene lacks a confident call. The sequence in DNA is TGTGCCAGCAGCCCAGGTCTGAACACTGAAGCTTTCTTT. This translates into CASSPGLNTEAFF.